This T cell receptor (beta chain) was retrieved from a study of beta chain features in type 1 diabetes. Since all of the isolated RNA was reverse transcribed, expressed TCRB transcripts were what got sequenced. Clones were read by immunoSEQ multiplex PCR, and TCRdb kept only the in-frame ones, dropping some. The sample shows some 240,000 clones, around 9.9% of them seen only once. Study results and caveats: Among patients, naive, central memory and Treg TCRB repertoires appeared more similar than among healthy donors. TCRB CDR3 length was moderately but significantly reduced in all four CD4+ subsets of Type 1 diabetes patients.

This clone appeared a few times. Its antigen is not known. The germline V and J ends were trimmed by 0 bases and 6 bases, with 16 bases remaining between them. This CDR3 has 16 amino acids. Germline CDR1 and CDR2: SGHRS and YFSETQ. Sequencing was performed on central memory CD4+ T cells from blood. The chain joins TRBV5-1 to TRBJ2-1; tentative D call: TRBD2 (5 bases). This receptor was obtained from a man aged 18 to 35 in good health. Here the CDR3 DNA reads TGCGCCAGCAGCTTGGCCATAGGACTTCTCCTCAATGAGCAGTTCTTC. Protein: CASSLAIGLLLNEQFF.